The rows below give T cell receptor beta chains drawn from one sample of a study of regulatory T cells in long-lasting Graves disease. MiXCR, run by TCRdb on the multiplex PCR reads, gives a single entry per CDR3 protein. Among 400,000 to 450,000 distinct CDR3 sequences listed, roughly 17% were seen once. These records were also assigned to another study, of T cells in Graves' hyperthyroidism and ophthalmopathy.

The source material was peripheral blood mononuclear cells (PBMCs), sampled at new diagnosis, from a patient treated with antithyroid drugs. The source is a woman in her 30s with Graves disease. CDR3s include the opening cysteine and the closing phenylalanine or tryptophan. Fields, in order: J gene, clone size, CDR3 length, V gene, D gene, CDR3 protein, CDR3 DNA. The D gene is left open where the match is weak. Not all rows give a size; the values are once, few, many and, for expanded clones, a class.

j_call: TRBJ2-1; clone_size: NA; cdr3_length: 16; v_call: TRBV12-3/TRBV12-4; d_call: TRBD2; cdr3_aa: CASSQGVAGGMGEQFF; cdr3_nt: TGTGCCAGCAGTCAGGGTGTAGCGGGAGGGATGGGTGAGCAGTTCTTC
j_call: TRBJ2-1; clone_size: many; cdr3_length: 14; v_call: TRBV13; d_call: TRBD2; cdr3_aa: CASSPSTSMDEQFF; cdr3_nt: TGTGCCAGCAGCCCCTCGACTAGCATGGATGAGCAGTTCTTC
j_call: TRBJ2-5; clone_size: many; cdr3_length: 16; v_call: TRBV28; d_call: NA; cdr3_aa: CASNNRLSRGQETQYF; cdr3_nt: TGTGCCAGCAATAACAGACTCTCAAGGGGCCAAGAGACCCAGTACTTC
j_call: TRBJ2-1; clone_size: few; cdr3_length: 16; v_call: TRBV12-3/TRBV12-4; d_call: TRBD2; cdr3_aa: CASSRGLAGGINEQFF; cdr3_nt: TGTGCCAGCAGTAGGGGACTAGCGGGAGGAATAAATGAGCAGTTCTTC
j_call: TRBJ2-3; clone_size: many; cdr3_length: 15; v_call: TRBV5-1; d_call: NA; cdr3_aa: CASSLVARSTDTQYF; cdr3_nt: TGCGCCAGCAGCTTGGTGGCACGCAGCACAGATACGCAGTATTTT
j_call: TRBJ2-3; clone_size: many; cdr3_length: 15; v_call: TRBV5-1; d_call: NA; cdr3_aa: CASGMATNPTDTQYF; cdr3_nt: TGCGCCAGCGGTATGGCGACTAATCCCACAGATACGCAGTATTTT
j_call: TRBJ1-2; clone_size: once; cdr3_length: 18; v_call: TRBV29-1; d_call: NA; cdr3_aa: CSVGMGGWEGNGDYGYTF; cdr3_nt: TGCAGCGTTGGAATGGGGGGCTGGGAGGGTAACGGGGACTATGGCTACACCTTC
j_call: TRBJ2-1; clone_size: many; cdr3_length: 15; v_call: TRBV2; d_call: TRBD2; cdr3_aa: CASSEGLAGKNEQFF; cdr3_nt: TGTGCCAGCAGTGAAGGGCTAGCGGGAAAGAATGAGCAGTTCTTC
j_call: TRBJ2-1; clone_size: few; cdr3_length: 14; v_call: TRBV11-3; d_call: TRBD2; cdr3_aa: CASSPLADANEQFF; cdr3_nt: TGTGCCAGCAGCCCACTAGCGGACGCCAATGAGCAGTTCTTC
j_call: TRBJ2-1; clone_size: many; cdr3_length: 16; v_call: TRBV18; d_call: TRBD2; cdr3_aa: CASSPSTSGTYNEQFF; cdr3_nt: TGTGCCAGCTCACCATCCACTAGCGGAACCTACAATGAGCAGTTCTTC
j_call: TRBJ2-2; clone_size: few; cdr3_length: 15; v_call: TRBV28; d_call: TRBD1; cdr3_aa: CARPPGQGFTAELFF; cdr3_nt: TGTGCCAGACCGCCGGGACAGGGTTTCACCGCGGAGCTGTTTTTT
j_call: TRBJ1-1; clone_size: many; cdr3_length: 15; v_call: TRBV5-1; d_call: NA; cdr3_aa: CASSLGPGKNTEAFF; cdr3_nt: TGCGCCAGCAGCTTGGGACCGGGAAAGAACACTGAAGCTTTCTTT
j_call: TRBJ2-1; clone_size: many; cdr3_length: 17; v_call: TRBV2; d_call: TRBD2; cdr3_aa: CASSPNLAGGFYNEQFF; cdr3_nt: TGTGCCAGCAGTCCCAATCTAGCGGGAGGTTTCTACAATGAGCAGTTCTTC
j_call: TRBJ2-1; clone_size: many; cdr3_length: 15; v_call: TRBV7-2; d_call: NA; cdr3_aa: CASNPTGGTYNEQFF; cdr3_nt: TGTGCCAGCAATCCTACCGGGGGGACATACAATGAGCAGTTCTTC
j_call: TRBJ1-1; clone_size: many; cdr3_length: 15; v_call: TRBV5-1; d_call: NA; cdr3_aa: CASSLGPGMNTEAFF; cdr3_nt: TGCGCCAGCAGCTTGGGGCCAGGCATGAACACTGAAGCTTTCTTT
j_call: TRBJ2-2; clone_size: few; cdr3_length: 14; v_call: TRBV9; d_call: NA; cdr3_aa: CASSPDFYTGELFF; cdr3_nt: TGTGCCAGCAGCCCTGACTTCTACACCGGGGAGCTGTTTTTT
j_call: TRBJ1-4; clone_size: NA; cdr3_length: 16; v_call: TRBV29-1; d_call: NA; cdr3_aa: CSVVYGGTPQNEKLFF; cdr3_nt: TGCAGCGTTGTTTACGGTGGGACCCCCCAAAATGAAAAACTGTTTTTT
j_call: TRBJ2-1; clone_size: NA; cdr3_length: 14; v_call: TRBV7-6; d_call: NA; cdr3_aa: CASSPEASYNEQFF; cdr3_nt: TGTGCCAGCAGCCCCGAGGCCTCCTACAATGAGCAGTTCTTC
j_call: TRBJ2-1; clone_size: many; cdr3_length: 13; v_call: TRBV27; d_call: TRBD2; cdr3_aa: CASSLGLAEEQFF; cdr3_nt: TGTGCCAGCAGTTTGGGACTAGCAGAGGAGCAGTTCTTC
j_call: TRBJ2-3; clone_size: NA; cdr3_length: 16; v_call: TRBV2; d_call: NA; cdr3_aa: CASRDLHSTSTDTRYF; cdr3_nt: TGTGCCAGCAGAGACCTCCATTCAACTAGCACAGATACGCGGTATTTT
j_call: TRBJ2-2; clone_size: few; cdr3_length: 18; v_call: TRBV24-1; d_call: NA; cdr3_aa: CATSGRGVSQGNTGELFF; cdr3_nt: TGTGCCACCAGTGGACGAGGAGTTAGTCAGGGGAACACCGGGGAGCTGTTTTTT
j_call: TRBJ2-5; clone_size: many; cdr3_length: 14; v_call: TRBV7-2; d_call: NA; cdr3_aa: CASSYQGGDETQYF; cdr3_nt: TGTGCCAGCAGCTACCAAGGCGGCGATGAGACCCAGTACTTC